A single sample is the source of the 5 T cell receptor beta chains below, sequenced in a study of T cells in Graves' hyperthyroidism and ophthalmopathy. The CDR3 regions of TCR beta were amplified from RNA transcripts. The TCR CDR3 first-round RT-PCR relied on the HTBI primer set. In TCRdb, the multiplex PCR reads were re-called with MiXCR into one record per CDR3 protein. Of hundreds of thousands of distinct CDR3 sequences listed, approximately 20% were seen once; the top ten hold 44%. The sequencing sample was made of blood. The receptors come from a man aged 35 to 55 with Graves' hyperthyroidism.

This clonotype has a count of ten or more. The chain has TRBV5-1 and TRBJ2-7, with a tentative D call TRBD1 (5 bases). The CDR3 totals 13 residues. Per the germline V gene, CDR1 is SGHRS and CDR2 is YFSETQ. V lost 4 bases and J lost 0, with 8 bases in between. CDR3: CASSDRRSYEQYF. The CDR3 DNA is TGCGCCAGCAGCGACAGACGCTCCTACGAGCAGTACTTC.

This clonotype was picked up many times. The V and J genes are TRBV2 and TRBJ2-1; 9 nucleotides line up with TRBD2. Trimming took 10 bases from V and 5 from J; bases not matched to a gene: 6. There are 13 residues in the CDR3. Germline CDR1 SNHLY, CDR2 FYNNEI. CDR3: CAIGLATDNEQFF. CDR3 DNA: TGTGCCATCGGACTAGCGACCGACAATGAGCAGTTCTTC.

Details on this clonotype: One base away lies a much larger clone, so this may be a sequencing read error. The chain couples TRBV28 to TRBJ1-6; D not resolved. Trimming cost V 3 bases and J 6 bases, with 12 bases left between them. Germline lookup yields CDR1 MDHEN and CDR2 SYDVKM. The CDR3 sequence is 15 residues long. For the CDR3, the DNA is TGTGCCAGCAGTTTCCCGCCGTGGGGTAATTCACCCCTCCACTTT. This translates into CASSFPPWGNSPLHF.

The chain carries TRBV6-1 and TRBJ1-4; possible D gene TRBD1, 5 bases. CDR1 and CDR2 (germline): MNHNS, SASEGT. V dropped 5 bases and J dropped 7 bases, with 20 bases sitting between them. This CDR3 contains 16 residues. The CDR3 DNA reads as TGTGCCAGCAGTCAAGGCGAGGGGACGGGGGGTGAAAAACTGTTTTTT. Its protein product is CASSQGEGTGGEKLFF.

This clonotype occurred many times. J is TRBJ1-5 and V is TRBV2; no clear D gene. Germline assignment: CDR1 SNHLY and CDR2 FYNNEI. Trimming cost V 4 bases and J 9 bases, with 13 bases left between them. This CDR3 has 13 amino acids. The CDR3 sequence is CASSAAGARPQHF. CDR3 sequence (DNA): TGTGCCAGCAGTGCGGCAGGCGCCCGGCCCCAGCATTTT.